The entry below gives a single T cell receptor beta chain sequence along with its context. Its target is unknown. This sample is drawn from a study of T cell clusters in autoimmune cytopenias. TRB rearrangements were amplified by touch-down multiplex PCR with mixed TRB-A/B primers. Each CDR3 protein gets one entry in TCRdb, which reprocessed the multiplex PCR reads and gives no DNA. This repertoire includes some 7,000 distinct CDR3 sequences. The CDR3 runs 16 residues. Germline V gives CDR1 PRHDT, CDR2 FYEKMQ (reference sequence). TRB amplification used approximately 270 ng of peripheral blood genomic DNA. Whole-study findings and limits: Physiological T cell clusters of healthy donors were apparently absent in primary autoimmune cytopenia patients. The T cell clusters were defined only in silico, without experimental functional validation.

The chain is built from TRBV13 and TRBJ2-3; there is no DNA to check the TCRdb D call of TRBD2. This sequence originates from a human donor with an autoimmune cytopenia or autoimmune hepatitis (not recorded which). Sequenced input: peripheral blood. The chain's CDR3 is CASSPGLAGGLDTQYF.